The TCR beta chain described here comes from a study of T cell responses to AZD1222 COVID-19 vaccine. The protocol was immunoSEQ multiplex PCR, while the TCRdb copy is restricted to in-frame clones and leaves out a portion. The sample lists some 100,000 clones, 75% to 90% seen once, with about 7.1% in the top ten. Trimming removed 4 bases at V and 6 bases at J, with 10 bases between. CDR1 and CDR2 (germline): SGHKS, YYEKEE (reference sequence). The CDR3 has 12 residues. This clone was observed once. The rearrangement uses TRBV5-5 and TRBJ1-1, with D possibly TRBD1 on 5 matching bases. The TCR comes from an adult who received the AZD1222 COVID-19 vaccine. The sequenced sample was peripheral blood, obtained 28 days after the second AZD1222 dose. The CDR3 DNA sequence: TGTGCCAGCAGCCCCCGGGGCGCTGAAGCTTTCTTT. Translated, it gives CASSPRGAEAFF.